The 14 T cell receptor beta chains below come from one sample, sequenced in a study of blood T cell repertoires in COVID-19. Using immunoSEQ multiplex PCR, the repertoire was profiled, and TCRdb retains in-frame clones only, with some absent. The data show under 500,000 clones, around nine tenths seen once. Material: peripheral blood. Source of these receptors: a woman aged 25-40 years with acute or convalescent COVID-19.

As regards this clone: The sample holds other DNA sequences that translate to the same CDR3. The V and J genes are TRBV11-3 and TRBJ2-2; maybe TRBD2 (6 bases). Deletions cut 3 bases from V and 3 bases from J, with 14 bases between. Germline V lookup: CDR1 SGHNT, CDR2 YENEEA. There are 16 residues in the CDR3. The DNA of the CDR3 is TGTGCCAGCAGCTTGGGACTGGCCGGAGACACCGGGGAGCTGTTTTTT. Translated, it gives CASSLGLAGDTGELFF.

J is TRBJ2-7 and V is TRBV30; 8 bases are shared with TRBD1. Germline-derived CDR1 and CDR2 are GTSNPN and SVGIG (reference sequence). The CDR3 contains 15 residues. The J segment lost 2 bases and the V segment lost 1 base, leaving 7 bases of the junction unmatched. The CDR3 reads CAWSAPSTGAYEQYF. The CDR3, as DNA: TGTGCCTGGAGTGCACCCTCGACAGGGGCCTACGAGCAGTACTTC.

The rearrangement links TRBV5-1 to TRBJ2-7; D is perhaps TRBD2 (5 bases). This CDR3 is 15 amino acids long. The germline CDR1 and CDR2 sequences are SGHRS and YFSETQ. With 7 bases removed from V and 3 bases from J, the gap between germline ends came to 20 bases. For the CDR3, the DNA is TGCGCCAGCGGACCCGCGGGTGTCGGTAACTACGAGCAGTACTTC. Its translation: CASGPAGVGNYEQYF.

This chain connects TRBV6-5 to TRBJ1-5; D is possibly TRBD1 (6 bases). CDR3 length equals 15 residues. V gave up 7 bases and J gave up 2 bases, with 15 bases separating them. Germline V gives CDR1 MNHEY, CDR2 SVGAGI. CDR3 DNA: TGTGCCAGCACTGCCGAGGGGGTAGGCAATCAGCCCCAGCATTTT. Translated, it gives CASTAEGVGNQPQHF.

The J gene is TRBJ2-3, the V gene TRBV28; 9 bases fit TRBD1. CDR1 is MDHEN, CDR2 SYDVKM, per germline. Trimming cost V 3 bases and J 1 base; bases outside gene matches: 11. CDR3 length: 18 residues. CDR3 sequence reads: CASSFGTGRFGGTDTQYF. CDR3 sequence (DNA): TGTGCCAGCAGTTTTGGGACAGGGAGATTTGGGGGCACAGATACGCAGTATTTT.

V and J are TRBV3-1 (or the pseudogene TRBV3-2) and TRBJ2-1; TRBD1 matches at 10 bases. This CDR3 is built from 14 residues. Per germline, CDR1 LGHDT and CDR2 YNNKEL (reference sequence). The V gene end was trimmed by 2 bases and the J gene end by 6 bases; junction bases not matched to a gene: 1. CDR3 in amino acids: CASSQWTGGNEQFF. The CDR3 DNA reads TGTGCCAGCAGCCAATGGACAGGGGGCAATGAGCAGTTCTTC.

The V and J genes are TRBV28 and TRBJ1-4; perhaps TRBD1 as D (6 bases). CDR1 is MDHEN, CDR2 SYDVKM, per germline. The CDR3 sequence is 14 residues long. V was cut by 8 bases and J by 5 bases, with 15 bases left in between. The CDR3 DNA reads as TGTGCCAGCGGCTTGGGGGCTTCAAATGAAAAACTGTTTTTT. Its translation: CASGLGASNEKLFF.

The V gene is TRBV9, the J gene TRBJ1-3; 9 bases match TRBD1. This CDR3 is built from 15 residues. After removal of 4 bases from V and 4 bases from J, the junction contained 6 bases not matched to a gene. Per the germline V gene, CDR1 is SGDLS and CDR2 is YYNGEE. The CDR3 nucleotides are TGTGCCAGCAGCTCCAGGGACAGGGAGGGAAACACCATATATTTT. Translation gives CASSSRDREGNTIYF.

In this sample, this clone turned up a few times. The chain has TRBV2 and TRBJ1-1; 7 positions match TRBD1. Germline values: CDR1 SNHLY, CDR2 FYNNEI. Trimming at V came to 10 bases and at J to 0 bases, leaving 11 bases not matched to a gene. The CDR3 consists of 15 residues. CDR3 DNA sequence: TGTGCCACGACAACAGGGGCAACTATGAACACTGAAGCTTTCTTT. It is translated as CATTTGATMNTEAFF.

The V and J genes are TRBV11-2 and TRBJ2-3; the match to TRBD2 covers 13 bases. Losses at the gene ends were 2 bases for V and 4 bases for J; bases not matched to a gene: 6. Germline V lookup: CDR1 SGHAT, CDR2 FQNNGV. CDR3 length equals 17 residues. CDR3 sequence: CASSLTTSGGRADTQYF. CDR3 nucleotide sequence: TGTGCCAGCAGCTTAACGACTAGCGGGGGGAGGGCAGATACGCAGTATTTT.

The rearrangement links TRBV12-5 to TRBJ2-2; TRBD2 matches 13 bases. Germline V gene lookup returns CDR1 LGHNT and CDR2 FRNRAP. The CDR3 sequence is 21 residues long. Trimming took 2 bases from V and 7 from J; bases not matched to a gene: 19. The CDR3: CASGLKPSYRTSGGIGGELFF. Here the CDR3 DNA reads TGTGCTAGTGGTTTGAAGCCTTCCTACCGGACTAGCGGGGGAATAGGCGGGGAGCTGTTTTTT.

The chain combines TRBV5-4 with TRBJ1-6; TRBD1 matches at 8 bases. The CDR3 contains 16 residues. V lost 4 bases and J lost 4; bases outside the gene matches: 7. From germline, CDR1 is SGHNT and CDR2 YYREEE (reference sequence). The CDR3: CASSPGGTGYNSPLHF. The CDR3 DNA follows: TGTGCCAGCAGCCCCGGCGGGACAGGTTATAATTCACCCCTCCACTTT.

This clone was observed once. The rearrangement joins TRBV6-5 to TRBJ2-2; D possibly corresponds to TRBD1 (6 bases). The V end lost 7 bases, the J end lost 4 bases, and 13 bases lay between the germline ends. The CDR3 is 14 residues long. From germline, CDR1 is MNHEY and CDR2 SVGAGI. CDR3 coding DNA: TGTGCCAGCACAAAAAGGACAGTCACCGGGGAGCTGTTTTTT. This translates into CASTKRTVTGELFF.

CDR3 protein: CASSSLLRTDTQYF. The CDR3 DNA reads TGTGCCAGCAGCTCACTTTTACGCACAGATACGCAGTATTTT. The chain recombines TRBV11-2 with TRBJ2-3, with D unclear. The CDR3 sequence is 14 residues long. The V end was cut by 4 bases, the J end by 1 base, with 9 bases between. Germline loops: CDR1 SGHAT, CDR2 FQNNGV.